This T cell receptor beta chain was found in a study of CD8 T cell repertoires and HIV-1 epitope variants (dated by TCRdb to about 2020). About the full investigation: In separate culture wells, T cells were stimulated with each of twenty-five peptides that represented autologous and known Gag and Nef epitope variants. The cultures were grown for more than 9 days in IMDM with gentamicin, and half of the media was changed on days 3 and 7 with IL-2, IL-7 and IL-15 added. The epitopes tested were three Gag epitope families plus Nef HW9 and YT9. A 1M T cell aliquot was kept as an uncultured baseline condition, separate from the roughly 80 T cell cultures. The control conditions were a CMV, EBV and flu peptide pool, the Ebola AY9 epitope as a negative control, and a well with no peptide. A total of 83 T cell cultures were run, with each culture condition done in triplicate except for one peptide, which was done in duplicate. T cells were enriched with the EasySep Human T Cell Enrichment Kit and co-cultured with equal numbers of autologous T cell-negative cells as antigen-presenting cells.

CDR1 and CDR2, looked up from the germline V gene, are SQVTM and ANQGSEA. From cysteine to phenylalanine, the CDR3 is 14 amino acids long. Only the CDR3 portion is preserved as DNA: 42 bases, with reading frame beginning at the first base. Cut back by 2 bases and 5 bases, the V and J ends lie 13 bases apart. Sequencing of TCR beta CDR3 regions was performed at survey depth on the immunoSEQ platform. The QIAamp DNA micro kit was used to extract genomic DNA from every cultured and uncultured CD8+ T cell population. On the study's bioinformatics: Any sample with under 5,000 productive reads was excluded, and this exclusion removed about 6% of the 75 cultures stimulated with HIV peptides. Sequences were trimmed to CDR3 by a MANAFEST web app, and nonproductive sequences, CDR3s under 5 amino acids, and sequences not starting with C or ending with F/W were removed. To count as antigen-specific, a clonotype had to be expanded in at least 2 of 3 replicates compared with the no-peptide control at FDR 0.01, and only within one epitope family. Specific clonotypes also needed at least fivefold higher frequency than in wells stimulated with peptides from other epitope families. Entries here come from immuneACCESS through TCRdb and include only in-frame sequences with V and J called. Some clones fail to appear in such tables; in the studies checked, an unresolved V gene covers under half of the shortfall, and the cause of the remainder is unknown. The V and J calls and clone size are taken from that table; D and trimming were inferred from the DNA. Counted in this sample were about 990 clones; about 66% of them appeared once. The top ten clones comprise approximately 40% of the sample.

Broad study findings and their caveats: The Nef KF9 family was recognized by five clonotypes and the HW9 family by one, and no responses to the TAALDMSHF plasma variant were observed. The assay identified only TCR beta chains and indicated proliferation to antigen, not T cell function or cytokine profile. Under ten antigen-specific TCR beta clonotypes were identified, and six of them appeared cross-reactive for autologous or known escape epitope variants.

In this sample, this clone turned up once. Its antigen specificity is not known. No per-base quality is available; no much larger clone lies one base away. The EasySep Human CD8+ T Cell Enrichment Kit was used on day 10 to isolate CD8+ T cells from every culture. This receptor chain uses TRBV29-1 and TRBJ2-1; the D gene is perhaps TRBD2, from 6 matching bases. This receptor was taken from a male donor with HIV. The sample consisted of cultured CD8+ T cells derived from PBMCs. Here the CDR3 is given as CSVEKRAQDNEQFF. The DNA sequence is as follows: TGCAGCGTTGAAAAGCGGGCCCAAGACAATGAGCAGTTCTTC.